This is a list of T cell receptor beta chains from one sample in a study of blood T cells in healthy people across ages. TCRdb fed the 5' RACE reads into MiXCR, producing one record per CDR3 protein. Of more than 500,000 distinct CDR3 sequences in the sample, about 29% are singletons; the top ten hold over 3.5%. These same records also appear under a second study, on T cells of mothers and their children.

Sequenced sample: blood. The source of these receptors is a boy between 2 and 10 years old in good health. The CDR3 runs from the conserved cysteine through the conserved F or W. The order of the fields is D gene, J gene, V gene, clone size, CDR3 DNA, CDR3 protein. The D gene is left open where the match is weak. Size values are once, few and many counts, or a class for expanded clones, and some rows have none.

D: TRBD2
J: TRBJ2-7
V: TRBV6-2/TRBV6-3
size: few
DNA: TGTGCCAGTCAGCGTAGCGGGAGCTCCTACGAGCAGTACTTC
CDR3: CASQRSGSSYEQYF

D: NA
J: TRBJ2-7
V: TRBV21-1
size: NA
DNA: TGTGCCAGCAGTCTGGGGACAGCCACTTGTGAGCAGTACTTC
CDR3: CASSLGTATCEQYF

D: NA
J: TRBJ2-1
V: TRBV5-4
size: once
DNA: TGTGCCAGCAGCTTGGGGCCTCGGGGGGCCCCCTACAATGAGCAGTTCTTC
CDR3: CASSLGPRGAPYNEQFF

D: NA
J: TRBJ2-7
V: TRBV6-2/TRBV6-3
size: many
DNA: TGTGCCAGCAGTTCGGGAGTTGGGGGCTACGAGCAGTACTTC
CDR3: CASSSGVGGYEQYF

D: TRBD2
J: TRBJ2-3
V: TRBV19
size: many
DNA: TGTGCCAGTAGTAAAACTAGCGGGAGCGCAGATACGCAGTATTTT
CDR3: CASSKTSGSADTQYF

D: TRBD1
J: TRBJ1-6
V: TRBV6-2/TRBV6-3
size: once
DNA: TGTGCCAGCAGTTACCGACAGGGCCTACATAATTCACCCCTCCACTTT
CDR3: CASSYRQGLHNSPLHF

D: NA
J: TRBJ2-3
V: TRBV20-1
size: NA
DNA: TGCAGTGCACTCGGAGTGGGGGATACGCAGTATTTT
CDR3: CSALGVGDTQYF

D: NA
J: TRBJ1-3
V: TRBV5-1
size: NA
DNA: TGCGCCAGCAGCTTGGACATACAGGGAAACACCATATATTTT
CDR3: CASSLDIQGNTIYF

D: NA
J: TRBJ2-7
V: TRBV12-3/TRBV12-4
size: NA
DNA: TGTGCCAGCAGTACCACTATCATCTACGAGCAGTACTTC
CDR3: CASSTTIIYEQYF

D: TRBD2
J: TRBJ2-5
V: TRBV11-3
size: NA
DNA: TGTGCCAGCAGCCCAGGAGGCCTAGCGGGGAACCAAGAGACCCAGTACTTC
CDR3: CASSPGGLAGNQETQYF

D: NA
J: TRBJ1-4
V: TRBV20-1
size: few
DNA: TGCAGTGCATCAACCAGGGGTGAAAAACTGTTTTTT
CDR3: CSASTRGEKLFF

D: NA
J: TRBJ2-4
V: TRBV7-9
size: NA
DNA: TGTGCCAGCAGCTTAGTCTTGCGATCGGACATTCAGTACTTC
CDR3: CASSLVLRSDIQYF

D: NA
J: TRBJ1-4
V: TRBV10-3
size: once
DNA: TGTGCCATCAGTGAATCCCAGGGCAATGAAAAACTGTTTTTT
CDR3: CAISESQGNEKLFF

D: TRBD2
J: TRBJ2-5
V: TRBV13
size: NA
DNA: TGTGCCAGCAGTTCCCCGCGGGCGGGAGGGGAGACCCAGTACTTC
CDR3: CASSSPRAGGETQYF

D: NA
J: TRBJ1-1
V: TRBV3-1
size: NA
DNA: TGTGCCAGCAGCCACAGGGGAGGGAAAGCTTTCTTT
CDR3: CASSHRGGKAFF

D: NA
J: TRBJ2-5
V: TRBV5-1
size: NA
DNA: TGCGCCAGCCATTTACACCTAGGGGAAGAGACCCAGTACTTC
CDR3: CASHLHLGEETQYF

D: NA
J: TRBJ1-5
V: TRBV7-9
size: NA
DNA: TGTGCCAGCAGCCGGTCCGCGGATCAGAGCAATCAGCCCCAGCATTTT
CDR3: CASSRSADQSNQPQHF

D: NA
J: TRBJ2-1
V: TRBV6-2/TRBV6-3
size: NA
DNA: TGTGCCAGCAGGGGGTCAGGGGCCAATGAGCAGTTCTTC
CDR3: CASRGSGANEQFF

D: NA
J: TRBJ1-1
V: TRBV10-2
size: NA
DNA: TGCGCCAGCAGTGATCGGGCATACACTGAAGCTTTCTTT
CDR3: CASSDRAYTEAFF

D: TRBD2
J: TRBJ2-1
V: TRBV12-3/TRBV12-4
size: NA
DNA: TGTGCCAGCAGTTTTGAAGGCCTAGCGGAAAGAGGCTACAATGAGCAGTTCTTC
CDR3: CASSFEGLAERGYNEQFF

D: NA
J: TRBJ1-2
V: TRBV14
size: many
DNA: TGTGCCAGCAGCCAAGATACAGGGCCGAAAGGCTACACCTTC
CDR3: CASSQDTGPKGYTF

D: NA
J: TRBJ2-1
V: TRBV12-3/TRBV12-4
size: few
DNA: TGTGCCAGCAGCACAGAGGGCGGATACAATGAGCAGTTCTTC
CDR3: CASSTEGGYNEQFF

D: NA
J: TRBJ1-4
V: TRBV7-9
size: NA
DNA: TGTGCCAGCAGCTTATCTCGGACAGACGAAAAACTGTTTTTT
CDR3: CASSLSRTDEKLFF

D: NA
J: TRBJ2-7
V: TRBV6-5
size: NA
DNA: TGTGCCAGCAGTTCTCCTGACACGGGGTCCTACGAGCAGTACTTC
CDR3: CASSSPDTGSYEQYF

D: TRBD2
J: TRBJ2-2
V: TRBV12-3/TRBV12-4
size: few
DNA: TGTGCCAGCAGTCCCGGGACTAGCCCGAACACCGGGGAGCTGTTTTTT
CDR3: CASSPGTSPNTGELFF

D: NA
J: TRBJ1-2
V: TRBV25-1
size: once
DNA: TGTGCCAGCAGTGATGGGCCCACTAACTATGGCTACGCCTTC
CDR3: CASSDGPTNYGYAF

D: NA
J: TRBJ2-7
V: TRBV28
size: once
DNA: TGTGCCAGCACGGGAGACAGGGCAAACGTCTACGAGCAGTACTTC
CDR3: CASTGDRANVYEQYF

D: NA
J: TRBJ1-6
V: TRBV6-1
size: few
DNA: TGTGCCAGCAGTGAATCAGTAGGATCCGCGAGAGTCCCCCTCCACTTT
CDR3: CASSESVGSARVPLHF

D: TRBD1
J: TRBJ1-6
V: TRBV6-5
size: few
DNA: TGTGCCAGCAGTTATGACAGGGGGATATACTCACCCCTCCACTTT
CDR3: CASSYDRGIYSPLHF

D: NA
J: TRBJ2-7
V: TRBV3-1
size: few
DNA: TGCGCCAGCAGCCAAGATCCGGGGAGCTACGAGCAGTACTTC
CDR3: CASSQDPGSYEQYF

D: NA
J: TRBJ1-1
V: TRBV7-9
size: NA
DNA: TGTGCCAGCAGCTCTTCTCGACAGGTAAAGAACACTGAAGCTTTCTTT
CDR3: CASSSSRQVKNTEAFF

D: NA
J: TRBJ1-4
V: TRBV14
size: NA
DNA: TGTGCCAGCAGCCTCAAGGAGACAGACGAAAAACTGTTTTTT
CDR3: CASSLKETDEKLFF

D: TRBD2
J: TRBJ2-1
V: TRBV4-2
size: NA
DNA: TGTGCCAGCAGCTTAAGCGGGAGGGGATTAGGTGAGCAGTTCTTC
CDR3: CASSLSGRGLGEQFF

D: NA
J: TRBJ2-5
V: TRBV30
size: few
DNA: TGTGCCTGGGCCTTTAAAGAGACCCAGTACTTC
CDR3: CAWAFKETQYF

D: NA
J: TRBJ1-1
V: TRBV27
size: NA
DNA: TGTGCCAGCAGTAACGGGGGATATACTGAAGCTTTCTTT
CDR3: CASSNGGYTEAFF

D: NA
J: TRBJ1-1
V: TRBV7-2
size: NA
DNA: TGTGCCAGCAGCTTCGGTCTTTGGCAGGGAGGCACTGAAGCTTTCTTT
CDR3: CASSFGLWQGGTEAFF

D: NA
J: TRBJ2-7
V: TRBV7-9
size: many
DNA: TGTGCCAGCAGCTTGGGGACCTACGAGCAGTACTTC
CDR3: CASSLGTYEQYF